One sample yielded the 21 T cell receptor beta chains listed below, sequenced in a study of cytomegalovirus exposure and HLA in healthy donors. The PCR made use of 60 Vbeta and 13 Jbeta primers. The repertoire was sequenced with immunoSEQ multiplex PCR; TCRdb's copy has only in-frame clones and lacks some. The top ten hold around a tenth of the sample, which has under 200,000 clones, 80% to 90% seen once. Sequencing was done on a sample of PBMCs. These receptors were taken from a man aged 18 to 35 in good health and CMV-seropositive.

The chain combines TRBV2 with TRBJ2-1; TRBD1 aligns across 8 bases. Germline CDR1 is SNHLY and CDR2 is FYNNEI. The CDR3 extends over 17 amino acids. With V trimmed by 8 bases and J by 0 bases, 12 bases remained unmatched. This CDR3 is CASRFRTGSPSYNEQFF. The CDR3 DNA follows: TGTGCCAGCCGATTCAGGACAGGGTCCCCCTCCTACAATGAGCAGTTCTTC.

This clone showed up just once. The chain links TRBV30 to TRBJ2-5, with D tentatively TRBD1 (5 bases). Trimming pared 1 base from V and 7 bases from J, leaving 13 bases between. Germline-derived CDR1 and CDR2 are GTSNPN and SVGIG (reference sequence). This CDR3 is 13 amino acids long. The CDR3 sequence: CAWSEQGPWTQYF. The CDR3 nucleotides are TGTGCCTGGAGTGAGCAGGGCCCGTGGACCCAGTACTTC.

The CDR3, as DNA: TGTGCCAGCAGTTCGGGGCAGGGGATAACTGAAGCTTTCTTT. It is translated as CASSSGQGITEAFF. The chain recombines TRBV28 with TRBJ1-1, with a weak D call TRBD1 (6 bases). Trimming took off 4 bases at V and 5 bases at J, with 14 bases between the two ends. CDR3 size: 14 residues. Looked up from germline, CDR1 is MDHEN and CDR2 is SYDVKM.

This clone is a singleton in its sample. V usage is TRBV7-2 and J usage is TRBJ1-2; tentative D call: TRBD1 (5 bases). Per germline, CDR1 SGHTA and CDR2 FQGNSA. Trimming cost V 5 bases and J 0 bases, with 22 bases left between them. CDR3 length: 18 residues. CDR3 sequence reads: CASSLLRSVQDPNYGYTF. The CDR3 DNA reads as TGTGCCAGCAGCCTACTTAGGAGCGTACAGGATCCTAACTATGGCTACACCTTC.

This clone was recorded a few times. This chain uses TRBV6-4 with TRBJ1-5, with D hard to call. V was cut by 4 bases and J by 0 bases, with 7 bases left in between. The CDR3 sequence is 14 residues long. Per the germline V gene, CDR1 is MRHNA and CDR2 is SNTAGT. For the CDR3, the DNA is TGTGCCAGCAGTGGCAGTGATAGCAATCAGCCCCAGCATTTT. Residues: CASSGSDSNQPQHF.

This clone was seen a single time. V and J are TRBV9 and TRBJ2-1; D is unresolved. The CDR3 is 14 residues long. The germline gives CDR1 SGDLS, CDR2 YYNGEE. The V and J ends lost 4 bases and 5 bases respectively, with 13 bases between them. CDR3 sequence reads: CASSLTAVHNEQFF. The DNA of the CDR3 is TGTGCCAGCAGCCTTACGGCGGTCCACAATGAGCAGTTCTTC.

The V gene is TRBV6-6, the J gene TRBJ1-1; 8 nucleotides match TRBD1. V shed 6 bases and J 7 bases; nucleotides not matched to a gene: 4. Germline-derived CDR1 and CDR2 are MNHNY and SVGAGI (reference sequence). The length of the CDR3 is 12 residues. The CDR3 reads CASRGDRFEAFF. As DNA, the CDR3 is TGTGCCAGCAGGGGGGACAGGTTTGAAGCTTTCTTT.

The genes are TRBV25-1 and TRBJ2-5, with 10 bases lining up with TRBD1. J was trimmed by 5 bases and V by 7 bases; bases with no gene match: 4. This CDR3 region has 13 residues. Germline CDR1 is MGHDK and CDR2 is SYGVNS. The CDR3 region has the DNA TGTGCCAGCACGGGACAGGGGTGGGAGACCCAGTACTTC. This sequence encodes CASTGQGWETQYF. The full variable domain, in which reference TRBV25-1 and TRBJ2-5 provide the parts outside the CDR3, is EADIYQTPRYLVIGTGKKITLECSQTMGHDKMYWYQQDPGMELHLIHYSYGVNSTEKGDLSSESTVSRIRTEHFPLTLESARPSHTSQYLCASTGQGWETQYFGPGTRLLVL.

CDR3 protein: CASSQIEYGYTF. The CDR3 DNA is TGTGCCAGCAGCCAAATAGAGTATGGCTACACCTTC. The chain carries TRBV7-9 and TRBJ1-2, with D unresolved. Trimming cost V 5 bases and J 5 bases, with 9 bases left between them. CDR3 length equals 12 residues. Germline loops: CDR1 SEHNR, CDR2 FQNEAQ (reference sequence).

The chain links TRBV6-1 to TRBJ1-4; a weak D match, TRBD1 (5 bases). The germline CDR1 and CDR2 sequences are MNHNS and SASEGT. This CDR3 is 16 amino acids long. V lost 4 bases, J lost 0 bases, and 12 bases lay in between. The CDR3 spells CASSAGTLATNEKLFF. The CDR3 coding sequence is TGTGCCAGCAGTGCCGGGACTCTCGCAACTAATGAAAAACTGTTTTTT.

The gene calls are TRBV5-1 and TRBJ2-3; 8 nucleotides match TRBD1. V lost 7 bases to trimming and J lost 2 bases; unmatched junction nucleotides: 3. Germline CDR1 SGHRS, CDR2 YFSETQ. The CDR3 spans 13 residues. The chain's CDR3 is CASGQGYTDTQYF. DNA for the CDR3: TGCGCCAGCGGACAGGGATACACAGATACGCAGTATTTT.

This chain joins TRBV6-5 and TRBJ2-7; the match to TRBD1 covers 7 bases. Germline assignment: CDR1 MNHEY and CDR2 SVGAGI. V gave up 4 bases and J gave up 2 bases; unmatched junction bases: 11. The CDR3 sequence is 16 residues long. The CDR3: CASSWGRQGGPYEQYF. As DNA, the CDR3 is TGTGCCAGCAGTTGGGGGAGACAGGGTGGCCCCTACGAGCAGTACTTC.

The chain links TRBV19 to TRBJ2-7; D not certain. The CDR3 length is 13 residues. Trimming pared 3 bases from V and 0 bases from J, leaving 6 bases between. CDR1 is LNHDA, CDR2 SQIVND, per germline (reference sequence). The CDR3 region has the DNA TGTGCCAGTAGTATGGGCAGCTCCTACGAGCAGTACTTC. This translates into CASSMGSSYEQYF.

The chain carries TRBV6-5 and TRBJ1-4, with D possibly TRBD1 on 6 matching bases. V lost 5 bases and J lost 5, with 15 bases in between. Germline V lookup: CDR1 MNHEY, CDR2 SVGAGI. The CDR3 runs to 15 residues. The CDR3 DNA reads TGTGCCAGCAGTCTGGGCAACAGGGCCAATGAAAAACTGTTTTTT. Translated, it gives CASSLGNRANEKLFF.

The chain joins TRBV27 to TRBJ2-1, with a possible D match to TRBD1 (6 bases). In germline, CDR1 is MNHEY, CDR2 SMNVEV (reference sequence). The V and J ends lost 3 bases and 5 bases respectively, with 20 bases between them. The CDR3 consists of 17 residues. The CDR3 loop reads CASSLMPLTGMHNEQFF. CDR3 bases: TGTGCCAGCAGTTTGATGCCCCTGACAGGCATGCACAATGAGCAGTTCTTC.

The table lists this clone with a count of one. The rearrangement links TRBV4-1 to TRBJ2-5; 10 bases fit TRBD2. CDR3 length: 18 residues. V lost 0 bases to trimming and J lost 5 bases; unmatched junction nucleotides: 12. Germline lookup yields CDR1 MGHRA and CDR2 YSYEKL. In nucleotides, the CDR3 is TGCGCCAGCAGCCAAGATTGGCTAGCGGGGGTGGAGGAGGAGACCCAGTACTTC. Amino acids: CASSQDWLAGVEEETQYF.

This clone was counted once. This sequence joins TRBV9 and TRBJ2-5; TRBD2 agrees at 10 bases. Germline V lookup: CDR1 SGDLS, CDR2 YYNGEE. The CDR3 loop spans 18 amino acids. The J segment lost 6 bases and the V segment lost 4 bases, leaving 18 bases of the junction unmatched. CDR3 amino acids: CASSPGDSGGAIGKTQYF. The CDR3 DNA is TGTGCCAGCAGCCCAGGAGACAGCGGGGGGGCCATAGGGAAGACCCAGTACTTC. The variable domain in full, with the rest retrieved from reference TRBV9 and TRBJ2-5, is DSGVTQTPKHLITATGQRVTLRCSPRSGDLSVYWYQQSLDQGLQFLIQYYNGEERAKGNILERFSAQQFPDLHSELNLSSLELGDSALYFCASSPGDSGGAIGKTQYFGPGTRLLVL.

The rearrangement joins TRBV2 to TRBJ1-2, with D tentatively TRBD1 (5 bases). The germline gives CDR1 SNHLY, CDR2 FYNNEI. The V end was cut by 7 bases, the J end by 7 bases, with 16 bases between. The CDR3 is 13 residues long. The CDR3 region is CASTRQGYFGYTF. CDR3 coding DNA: TGTGCCAGCACCAGGCAGGGCTACTTTGGCTACACCTTC.

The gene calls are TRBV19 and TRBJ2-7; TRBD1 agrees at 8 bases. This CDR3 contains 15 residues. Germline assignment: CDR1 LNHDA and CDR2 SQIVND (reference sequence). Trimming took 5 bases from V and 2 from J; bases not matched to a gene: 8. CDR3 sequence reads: CASSLRTGRTYEQYF. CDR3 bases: TGTGCCAGTAGTTTACGGACAGGGAGAACCTACGAGCAGTACTTC.

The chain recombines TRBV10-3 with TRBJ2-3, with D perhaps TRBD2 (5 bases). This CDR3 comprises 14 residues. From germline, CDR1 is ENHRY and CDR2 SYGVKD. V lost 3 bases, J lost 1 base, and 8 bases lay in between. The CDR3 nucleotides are TGTGCCATCAGTGATAAGGGAGGCACAGATACGCAGTATTTT. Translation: CAISDKGGTDTQYF.

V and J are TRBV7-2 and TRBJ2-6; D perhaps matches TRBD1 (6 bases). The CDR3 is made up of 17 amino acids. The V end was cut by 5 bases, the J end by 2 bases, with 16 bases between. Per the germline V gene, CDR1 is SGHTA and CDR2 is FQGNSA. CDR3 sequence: CASSQGSFRPGANVLTF. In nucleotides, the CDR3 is TGTGCCAGCAGCCAGGGGTCTTTCCGTCCTGGGGCCAACGTCCTGACTTTC.